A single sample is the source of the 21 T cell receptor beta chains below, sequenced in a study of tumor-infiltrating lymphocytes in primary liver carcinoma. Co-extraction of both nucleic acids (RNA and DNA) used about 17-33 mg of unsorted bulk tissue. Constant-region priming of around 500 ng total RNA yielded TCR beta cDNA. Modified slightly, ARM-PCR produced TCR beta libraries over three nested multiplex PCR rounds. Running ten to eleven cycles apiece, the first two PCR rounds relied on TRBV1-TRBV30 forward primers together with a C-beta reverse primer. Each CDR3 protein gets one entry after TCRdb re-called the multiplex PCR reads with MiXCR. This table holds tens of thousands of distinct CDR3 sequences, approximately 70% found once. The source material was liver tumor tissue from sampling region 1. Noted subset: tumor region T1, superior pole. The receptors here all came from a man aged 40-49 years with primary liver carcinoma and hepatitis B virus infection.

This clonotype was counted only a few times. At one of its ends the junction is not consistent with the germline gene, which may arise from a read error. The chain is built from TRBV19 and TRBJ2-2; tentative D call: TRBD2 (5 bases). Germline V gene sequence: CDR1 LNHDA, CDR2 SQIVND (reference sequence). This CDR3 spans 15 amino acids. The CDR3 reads CASSNSEFGTGELSF. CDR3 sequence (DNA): TGTGCCAGTAGTAACAGTGAGTTTGGTACCGGGGAGCTGTCTTTT.

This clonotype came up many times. The CDR3 loop reads CAISESSSGRELETQYF. CDR3 nucleotides: TGTGCCATCAGTGAGTCGTCTAGCGGGAGGGAGCTGGAGACCCAGTACTTC. The chain couples TRBV10-3 to TRBJ2-5, with 12 bases matching TRBD2. This CDR3 has 17 residues. Trimming cost V 0 bases and J 5 bases; bases outside gene matches: 7. The V gene's germline CDR1 is ENHRY and CDR2 SYGVKD.

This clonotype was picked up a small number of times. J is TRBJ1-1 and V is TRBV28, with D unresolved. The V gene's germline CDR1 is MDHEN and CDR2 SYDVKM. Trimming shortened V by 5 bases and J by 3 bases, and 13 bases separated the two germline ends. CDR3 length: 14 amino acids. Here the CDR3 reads CASSPWTDYTEAFF. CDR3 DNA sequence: TGTGCCAGCAGTCCATGGACGGACTACACTGAAGCTTTCTTT.

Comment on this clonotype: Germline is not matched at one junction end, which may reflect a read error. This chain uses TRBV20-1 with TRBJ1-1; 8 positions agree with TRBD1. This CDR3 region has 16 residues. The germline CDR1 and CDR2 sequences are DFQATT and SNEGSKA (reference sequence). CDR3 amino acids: CSARARQGAPNTEALF. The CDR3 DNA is TGCAGTGCTAGAGCCAGGCAGGGGGCGCCGAACACTGAAGCTTTATTT.

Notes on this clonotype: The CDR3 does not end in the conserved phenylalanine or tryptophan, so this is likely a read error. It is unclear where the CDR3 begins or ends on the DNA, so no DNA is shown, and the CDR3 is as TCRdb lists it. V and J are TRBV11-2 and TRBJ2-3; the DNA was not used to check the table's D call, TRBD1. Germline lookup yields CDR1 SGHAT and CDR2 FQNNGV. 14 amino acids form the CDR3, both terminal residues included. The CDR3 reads CAGGAREPADTQCL.

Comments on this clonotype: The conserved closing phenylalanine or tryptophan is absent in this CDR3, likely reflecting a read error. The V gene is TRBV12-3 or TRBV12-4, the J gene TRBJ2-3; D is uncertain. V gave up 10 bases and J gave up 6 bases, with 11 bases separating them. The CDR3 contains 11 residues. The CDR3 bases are TGTGCCAATAGTTTAGCTGATACGCAGTATCTT. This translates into CANSLADTQYL.

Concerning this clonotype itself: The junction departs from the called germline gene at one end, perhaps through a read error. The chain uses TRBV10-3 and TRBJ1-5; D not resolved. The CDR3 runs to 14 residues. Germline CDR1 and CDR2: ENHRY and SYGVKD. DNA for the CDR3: TGCGCCATTTCCGACTGGAGTAGCAATCAGCCCCAGCATTTT. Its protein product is CAISDWSSNQPQHF.

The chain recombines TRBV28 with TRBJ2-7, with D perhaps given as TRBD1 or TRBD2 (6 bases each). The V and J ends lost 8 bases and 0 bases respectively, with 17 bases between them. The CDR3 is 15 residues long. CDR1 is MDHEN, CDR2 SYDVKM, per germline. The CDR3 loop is CASHPGDSSSYEQYF. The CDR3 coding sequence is TGTGCCAGCCATCCAGGGGACTCCAGCTCCTACGAGCAGTACTTC.

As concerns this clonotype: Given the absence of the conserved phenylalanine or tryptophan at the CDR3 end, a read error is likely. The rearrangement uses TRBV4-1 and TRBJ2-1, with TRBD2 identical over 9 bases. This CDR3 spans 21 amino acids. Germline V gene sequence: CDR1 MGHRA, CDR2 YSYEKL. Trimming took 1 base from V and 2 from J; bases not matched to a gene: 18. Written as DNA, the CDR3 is TGCGCCAGCAGCCAAGGAGGCCCCAGGGTTAGCGGGAGATCCCCCTACAATGAGCAGTTCTTA. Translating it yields CASSQGGPRVSGRSPYNEQFL.

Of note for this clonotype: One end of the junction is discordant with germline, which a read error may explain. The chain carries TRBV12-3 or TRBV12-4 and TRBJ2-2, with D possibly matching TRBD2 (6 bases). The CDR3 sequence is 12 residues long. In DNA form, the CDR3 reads TGTGCCAGCAGTCGTAGGCCCCGGGAGCTGCTTTTT. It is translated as CASSRRPRELLF.

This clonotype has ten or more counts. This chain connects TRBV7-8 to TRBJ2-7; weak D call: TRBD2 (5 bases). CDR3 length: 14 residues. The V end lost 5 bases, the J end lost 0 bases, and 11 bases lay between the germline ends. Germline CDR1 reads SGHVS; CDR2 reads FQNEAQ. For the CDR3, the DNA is TGTGCCAGCAGCCGGGGAACTCCCTCCTACGAGCAGTACTTC. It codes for CASSRGTPSYEQYF.

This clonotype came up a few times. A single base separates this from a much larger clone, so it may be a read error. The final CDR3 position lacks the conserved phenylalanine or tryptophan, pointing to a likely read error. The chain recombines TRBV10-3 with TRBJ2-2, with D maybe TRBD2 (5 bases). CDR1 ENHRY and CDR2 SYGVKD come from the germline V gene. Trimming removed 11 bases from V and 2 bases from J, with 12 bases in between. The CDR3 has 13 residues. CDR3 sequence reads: CAAGSGNTGELFS. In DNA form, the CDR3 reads TGTGCCGCCGGAAGCGGCAACACCGGGGAGCTGTTTTCT.

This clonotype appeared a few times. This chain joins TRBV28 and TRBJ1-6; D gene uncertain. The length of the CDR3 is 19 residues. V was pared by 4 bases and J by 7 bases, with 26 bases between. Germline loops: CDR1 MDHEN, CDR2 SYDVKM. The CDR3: CASSSPNPLPSRLNSPLHF. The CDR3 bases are TGTGCCAGCAGTTCTCCCAACCCCCTCCCCAGCCGTCTAAATTCACCCCTCCACTTT.

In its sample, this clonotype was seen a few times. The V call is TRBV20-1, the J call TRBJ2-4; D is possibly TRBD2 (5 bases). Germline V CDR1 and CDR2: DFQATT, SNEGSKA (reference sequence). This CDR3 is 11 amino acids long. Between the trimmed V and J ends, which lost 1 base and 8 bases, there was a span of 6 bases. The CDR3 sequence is CSARGGDIQYF. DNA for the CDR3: TGCAGTGCTAGAGGGGGAGACATTCAGTACTTC.

CDR3 coding DNA: TGTGCCAGCAGTGAAGATATTGGACTAGCGACCACCGGGGAGCTGTTTTTT. It codes for CASSEDIGLATTGELFF. The chain has TRBV2 and TRBJ2-2, with TRBD2 matching 9 bases. CDR1 SNHLY and CDR2 FYNNEI come from the germline V gene. V shed 1 base, J shed 4 bases, and the junction held 7 bases outside the gene matches. The CDR3 is made up of 17 amino acids.

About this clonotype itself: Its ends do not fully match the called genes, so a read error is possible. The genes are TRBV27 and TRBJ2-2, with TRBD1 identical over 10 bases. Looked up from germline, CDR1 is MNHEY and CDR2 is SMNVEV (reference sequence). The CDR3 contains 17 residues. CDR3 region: CASSLGTGAFNIGELFF. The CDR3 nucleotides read TGTGCCAGCAGTTTAGGGACAGGGGCTTTTAACATCGGGGAGCTGTTTTTT.

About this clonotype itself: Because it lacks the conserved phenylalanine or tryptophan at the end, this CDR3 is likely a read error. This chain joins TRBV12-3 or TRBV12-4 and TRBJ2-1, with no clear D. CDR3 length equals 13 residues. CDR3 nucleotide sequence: TGTGCCAGCTGTTTGGAACGTTACAATGAGCAGTTCTTA. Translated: CASCLERYNEQFL.

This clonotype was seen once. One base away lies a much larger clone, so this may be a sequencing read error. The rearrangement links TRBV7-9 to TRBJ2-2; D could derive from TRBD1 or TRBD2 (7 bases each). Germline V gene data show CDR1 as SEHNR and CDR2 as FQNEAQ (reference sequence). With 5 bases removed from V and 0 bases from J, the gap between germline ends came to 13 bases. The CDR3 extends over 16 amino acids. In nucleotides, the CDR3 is TGTGCCAGCAGCGAGGGGGCGGGAGCGAACACCGGGGAGCTGTTTTTT. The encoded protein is CASSEGAGANTGELFF.

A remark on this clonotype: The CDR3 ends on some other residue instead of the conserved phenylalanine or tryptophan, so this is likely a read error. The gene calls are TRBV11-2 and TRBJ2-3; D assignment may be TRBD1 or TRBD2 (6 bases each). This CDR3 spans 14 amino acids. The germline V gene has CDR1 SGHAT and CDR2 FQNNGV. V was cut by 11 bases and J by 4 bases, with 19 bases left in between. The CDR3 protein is CAGGTREPADTQYS. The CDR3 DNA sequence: TGTGCCGGAGGGACACGGGAGCCAGCAGATACGCAGTATTCT.

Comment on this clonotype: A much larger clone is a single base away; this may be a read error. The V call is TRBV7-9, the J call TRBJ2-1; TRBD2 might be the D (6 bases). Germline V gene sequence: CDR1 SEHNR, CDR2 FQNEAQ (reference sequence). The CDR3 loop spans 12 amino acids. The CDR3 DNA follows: TGTGCCAACAGCCTAGGAGGGGCAAGGCAGTTCTTC. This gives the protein CANSLGGARQFF.

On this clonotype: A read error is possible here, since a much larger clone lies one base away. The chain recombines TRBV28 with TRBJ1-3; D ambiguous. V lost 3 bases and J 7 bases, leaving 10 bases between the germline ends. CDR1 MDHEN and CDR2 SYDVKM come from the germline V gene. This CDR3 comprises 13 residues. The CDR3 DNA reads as TGTGCCAGCAGTTTCGGATACGAGAACACCATATATTTT. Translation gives CASSFGYENTIYF.